A selection of T cell receptor beta chains follows, all from one sample in a study of early T cells in non-severe SARS-CoV-2 infection. TCRdb reprocessed the 5' RACE reads via MiXCR and lists one record per CDR3 protein. The sample has 65,000 to 95,000 distinct CDR3 sequences, about 15% seen once. The sequencing sample was made of whole blood. These TCRs come from an adult who was a healthcare worker with PCR-confirmed SARS-CoV-2 infection or an uninfected control (not recorded which). Both conserved end residues are part of each CDR3. A D gene is named only where the DNA matches it firmly. The size field is filled for only some rows; it gives once, few, many or a size class.

CASSTARGSSYNEQFF,TRBV5-1,once,TRBJ2-1,-
CASSARGSYNSPLHF,TRBV5-6,few,TRBJ1-6,-
CATSESHRGAGYTF,TRBV24-1,few,TRBJ1-2,TRBD1
CASSPPCGREFQETQYF,TRBV21-1,few,TRBJ2-5,-
CASSPTSHEQFF,TRBV7-9,many,TRBJ2-1,TRBD2
CASSGQPGTGSANTGELFF,TRBV6-1,-,TRBJ2-2,TRBD1
CASSYSGTSQTSDTQYF,TRBV11-1,-,TRBJ2-3,TRBD2
CASRRDPSYNEQFF,TRBV12-3/TRBV12-4,-,TRBJ2-1,-
CSATIYDRLNTEAFF,TRBV20-1,few,TRBJ1-1,-
CAWSATRTGSNTEAFF,TRBV30,-,TRBJ1-1,TRBD1
CASSSRTIPVSTF,TRBV12-3/TRBV12-4,few,TRBJ1-2,-
CATSRDTWTSGRSDEQFF,TRBV15,many,TRBJ2-1,TRBD2
CATSRTQGPYYEQYF,TRBV15,-,TRBJ2-7,-
CASGAAGAVSGANVLTF,TRBV19,once,TRBJ2-6,-
CSARQGSEKLFF,TRBV20-1,-,TRBJ1-4,TRBD1
CASSLAGTGDYFPEAFF,TRBV5-1,-,TRBJ1-1,TRBD1
CSATTSVATNEKLFF,TRBV20-1,-,TRBJ1-4,-
CASSFDGLAGAFNTGELFF,TRBV7-3,many,TRBJ2-2,TRBD2
CAISESGNEQYF,TRBV10-3,many,TRBJ2-7,-
CSVESGQSFAGELFF,TRBV29-1,-,TRBJ2-2,-
CASSLESHGTDEQFF,TRBV5-1,-,TRBJ2-1,-
CASSIGSGNTGELFF,TRBV19,-,TRBJ2-2,-